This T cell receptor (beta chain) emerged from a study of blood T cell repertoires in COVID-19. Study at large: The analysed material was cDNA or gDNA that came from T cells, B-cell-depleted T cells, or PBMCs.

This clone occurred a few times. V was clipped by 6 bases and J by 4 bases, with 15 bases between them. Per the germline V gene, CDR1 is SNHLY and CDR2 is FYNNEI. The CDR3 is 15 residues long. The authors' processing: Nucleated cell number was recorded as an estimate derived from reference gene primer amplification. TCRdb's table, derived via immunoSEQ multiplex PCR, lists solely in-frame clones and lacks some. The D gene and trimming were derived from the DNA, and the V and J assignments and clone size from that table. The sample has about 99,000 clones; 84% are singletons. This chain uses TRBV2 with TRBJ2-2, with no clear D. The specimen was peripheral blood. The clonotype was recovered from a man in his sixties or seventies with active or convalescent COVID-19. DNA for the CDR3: TGTGCCAGCAGCCGGTCAGAGCGTGGCACCGGGGAGCTGTTTTTT. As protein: CASSRSERGTGELFF.